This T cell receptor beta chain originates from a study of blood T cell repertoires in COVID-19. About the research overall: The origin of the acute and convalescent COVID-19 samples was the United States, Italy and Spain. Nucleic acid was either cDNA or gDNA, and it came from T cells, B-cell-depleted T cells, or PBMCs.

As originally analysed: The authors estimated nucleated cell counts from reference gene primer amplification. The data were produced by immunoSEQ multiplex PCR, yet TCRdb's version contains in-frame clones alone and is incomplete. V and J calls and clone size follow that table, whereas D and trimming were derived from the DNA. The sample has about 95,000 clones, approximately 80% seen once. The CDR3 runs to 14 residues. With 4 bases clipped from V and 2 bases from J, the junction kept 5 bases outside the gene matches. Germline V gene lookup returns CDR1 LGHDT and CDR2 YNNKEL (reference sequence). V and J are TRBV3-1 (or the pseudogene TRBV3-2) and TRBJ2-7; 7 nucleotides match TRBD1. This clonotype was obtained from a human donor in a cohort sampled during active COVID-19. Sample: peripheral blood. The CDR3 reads CASSPIQGTYEQYF. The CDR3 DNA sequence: TGTGCCAGCAGCCCGATACAGGGGACCTACGAGCAGTACTTC.